This TCR beta chain derives from a study of blood T cell repertoires in COVID-19. CDR1 is SGDLS and CDR2 is YYNGEE in the germline V gene. The CDR3 loop spans 15 amino acids. J gave up 0 bases and V 3 bases, and 5 bases lay outside the gene matches. Profiled with immunoSEQ multiplex PCR; TCRdb holds only in-frame clones, not every one. The sample carries some 25,000 clones, less than 85% recorded once. This clonotype was obtained from a human donor in a cohort sampled during active COVID-19. This chain connects TRBV9 to TRBJ1-1; 7 bases are a match to TRBD1. Sequenced material: peripheral blood. CDR3 coding DNA: TGTGCCAGCAGCGGAAAGACAGGGTTGAACACTGAAGCTTTCTTT. Protein product: CASSGKTGLNTEAFF.